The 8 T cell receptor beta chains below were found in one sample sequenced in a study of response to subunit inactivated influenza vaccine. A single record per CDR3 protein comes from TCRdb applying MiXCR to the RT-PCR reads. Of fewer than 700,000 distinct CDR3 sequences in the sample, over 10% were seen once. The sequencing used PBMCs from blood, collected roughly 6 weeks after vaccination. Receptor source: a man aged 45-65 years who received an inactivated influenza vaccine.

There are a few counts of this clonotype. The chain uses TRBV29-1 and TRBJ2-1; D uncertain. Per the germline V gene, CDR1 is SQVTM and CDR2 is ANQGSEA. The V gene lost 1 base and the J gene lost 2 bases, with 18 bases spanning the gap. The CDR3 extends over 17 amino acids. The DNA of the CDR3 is TGCAGCGTTGAAGCGACTGGAGTCCAAACCCCCTACAATGAGCAGTTCTTC. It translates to CSVEATGVQTPYNEQFF.

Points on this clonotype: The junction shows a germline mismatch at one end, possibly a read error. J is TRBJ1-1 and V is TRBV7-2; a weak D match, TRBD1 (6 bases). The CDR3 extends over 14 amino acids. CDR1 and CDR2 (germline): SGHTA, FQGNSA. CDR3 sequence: CASSQQGRSTEAFF. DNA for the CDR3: TGTGCCAGCAGCCAACAGGGTCGGAGCACTGAAGCATTCTTT.

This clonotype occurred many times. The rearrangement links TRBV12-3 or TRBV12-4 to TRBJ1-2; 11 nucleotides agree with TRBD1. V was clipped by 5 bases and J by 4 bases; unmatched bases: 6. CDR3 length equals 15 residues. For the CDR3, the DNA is TGTGCCAGCAGTCCCGGGACAGGGGGTTCCTATGGCTACACCTTC. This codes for CASSPGTGGSYGYTF.

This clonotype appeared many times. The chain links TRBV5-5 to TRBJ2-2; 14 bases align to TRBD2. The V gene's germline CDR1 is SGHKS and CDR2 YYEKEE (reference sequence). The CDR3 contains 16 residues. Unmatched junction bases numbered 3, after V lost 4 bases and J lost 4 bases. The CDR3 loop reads CASSVGLAGVTGELFF. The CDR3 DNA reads TGTGCCAGCAGCGTGGGACTAGCGGGAGTCACCGGGGAGCTGTTTTTT.

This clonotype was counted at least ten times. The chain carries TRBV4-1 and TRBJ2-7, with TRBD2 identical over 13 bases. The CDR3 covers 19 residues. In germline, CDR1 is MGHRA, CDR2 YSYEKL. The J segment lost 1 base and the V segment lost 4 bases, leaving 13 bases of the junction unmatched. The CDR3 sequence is CASSLIMTSGGPSSYEQYF. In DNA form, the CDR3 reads TGCGCCAGCAGCCTAATAATGACTAGCGGGGGGCCATCTTCCTACGAGCAGTACTTC.

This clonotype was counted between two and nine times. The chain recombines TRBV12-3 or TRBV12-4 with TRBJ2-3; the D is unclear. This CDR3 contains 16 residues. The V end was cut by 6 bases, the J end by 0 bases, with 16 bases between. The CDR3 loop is CASSSSYSTSTDTQYF. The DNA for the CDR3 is TGTGCCAGCAGCTCGTCTTACAGTACTAGCACAGATACGCAGTATTTT.

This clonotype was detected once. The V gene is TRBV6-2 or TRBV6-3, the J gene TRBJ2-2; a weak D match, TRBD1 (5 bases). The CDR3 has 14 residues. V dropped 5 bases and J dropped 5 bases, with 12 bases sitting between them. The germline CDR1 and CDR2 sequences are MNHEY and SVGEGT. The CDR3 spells CASSIRGATGELFF. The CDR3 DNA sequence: TGTGCCAGCAGTATCCGTGGGGCTACCGGGGAGCTGTTTTTT.

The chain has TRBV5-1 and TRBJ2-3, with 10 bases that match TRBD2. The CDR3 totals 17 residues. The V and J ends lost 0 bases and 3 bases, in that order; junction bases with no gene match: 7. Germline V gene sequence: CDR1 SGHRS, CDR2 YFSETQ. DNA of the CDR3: TGCGCCAGCAGCTTGGTCCCGGGACTAGCGCAGACAGATACGCAGTATTTT. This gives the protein CASSLVPGLAQTDTQYF.